The following is a T cell receptor beta chain sequence with its context. Its antigen is not identified. This entry belongs to a study of cytomegalovirus exposure and HLA in healthy donors. Whole-study results and caveats: Later on, an analysis tied 15,000 or so TCR beta sequences to HLA alleles at 0.05 false discovery rate.

With 60 Vbeta and 13 Jbeta primers, the PCR was carried out. Measured with immunoSEQ multiplex PCR; TCRdb has only the in-frame clones, and not every one. The data contain more than 100,000 clones, about 75% of them singletons. The CDR3 spans 14 residues. The germline V gene has CDR1 SGHRS and CDR2 YFSETQ. Trimming removed 0 bases from V and 8 bases from J, with 9 bases in between. This chain joins TRBV5-1 and TRBJ1-6, with TRBD1 as a possible D gene (6 bases). The origin of this receptor is a man aged 55 to 70 in good health and CMV-seropositive. Sequenced material: PBMCs. Here the CDR3 DNA reads TGCGCCAGCAGCTTGGTTGCAGGGGATTCACCCCTCCACTTT. This sequence encodes CASSLVAGDSPLHF.